Below, 18 T cell receptor beta chains from the same sample are listed, as sequenced in a study of OX40 agonist ivuxolimab in advanced cancers. The protocol was immunoSEQ multiplex PCR, while the TCRdb copy is restricted to in-frame clones and leaves out a portion. The sample lists 75,000 to 90,000 clones, about nine tenths occurring once. Sequenced here: CD4+ or CD8+ T cells sorted from blood, sampled in a trial of the OX40 agonist ivuxolimab. The origin of the receptors is an adult with an advanced solid tumor such as melanoma, head and neck, liver or kidney cancer.

The gene calls are TRBV5-6 and TRBJ2-1, with D perhaps being TRBD1 or TRBD2 (5 bases each). CDR3 length: 14 amino acids. Trimming took off 4 bases at V and 5 bases at J, with 13 bases between the two ends. Germline CDR1 is SGHDT and CDR2 is YYEEEE. CDR3 nucleotide sequence: TGTGCCAGCAGCAAAACCGGGGCCAACAATGAGCAGTTCTTC. The encoded protein is CASSKTGANNEQFF.

The chain couples TRBV20-1 to TRBJ1-2; D gene unclear. From germline, CDR1 is DFQATT and CDR2 SNEGSKA (reference sequence). This CDR3 is 11 amino acids long. Trimming removed 2 bases at V and 8 bases at J, with 9 bases between. The CDR3 sequence: CSARIGHGYTF. The CDR3 nucleotides read TGCAGTGCTAGAATAGGGCACGGCTACACCTTC.

In nucleotides, the CDR3 is TGCAGCGCAAGACCTGCAGAGGGATTCGCCAAAAACATTCAGTACTTC. This gives the protein CSARPAEGFAKNIQYF. This chain links TRBV29-1 with TRBJ2-4, with D tentatively TRBD2 (5 bases). CDR1 is SQVTM, CDR2 ANQGSEA, per germline. Trimming shortened V by 7 bases and J by 1 base, and 20 bases separated the two germline ends. The CDR3 has 16 amino acids. The full variable domain, in which reference TRBV29-1 and TRBJ2-4 provide the parts outside the CDR3, is SAVISQKPSRDICQRGTSLTIQCQVDSQVTMMFWYRQQPGQSLTLIATANQGSEATYESGFVIDKFPISRPNLTFSTLTVSNMSPEDSSIYLCSARPAEGFAKNIQYFGAGTRLSVL.

The V gene is TRBV7-9, the J gene TRBJ1-2; D possibly corresponds to TRBD1 (6 bases). The CDR3 runs to 14 residues. Trimming took 7 bases from V and 4 from J, leaving 16 bases between them. Germline CDR1 SEHNR, CDR2 FQNEAQ (reference sequence). The CDR3 sequence: CASTQGNTPYGYTF. CDR3 DNA sequence: TGTGCCAGCACCCAGGGGAATACCCCCTATGGCTACACCTTC.

This chain links TRBV29-1 with TRBJ2-1; 7 nucleotides agree with TRBD1. The ends lost 7 bases at V and 10 bases at J; junction bases unmatched: 10. The CDR3 covers 12 residues. Germline loops: CDR1 SQVTM, CDR2 ANQGSEA. The CDR3 is CSAGTDHREQFF. In DNA, the CDR3 is TGCAGCGCCGGGACAGACCACCGGGAGCAGTTCTTC.

CDR3: CASSPAGISYEQYF. Written as DNA, the CDR3 is TGTGCCAGCAGCCCAGCCGGTATTTCCTACGAGCAGTACTTC. The chain links TRBV7-9 to TRBJ2-7, with D unclear. Germline CDR1 SEHNR, CDR2 FQNEAQ (reference sequence). The V gene lost 5 bases and the J gene lost 1 base, with 12 bases spanning the gap. The CDR3 is made up of 14 amino acids.

The chain recombines TRBV5-1 with TRBJ2-7, with a possible D match to TRBD1 (6 bases). V was trimmed by 1 base and J by 3 bases, leaving 17 bases between them. The length of the CDR3 is 16 residues. The germline gives CDR1 SGHRS, CDR2 YFSETQ. This chain's CDR3 is CASSLTTGTRVYEQYF. The CDR3 DNA reads TGCGCCAGCAGCTTGACGACCGGGACAAGGGTCTACGAGCAGTACTTC.

The chain uses TRBV7-9 and TRBJ1-1; D is undetermined. CDR1 and CDR2 from the germline V gene are SEHNR and FQNEAQ (reference sequence). The CDR3 is 13 amino acids. V gave up 5 bases and J gave up 5 bases, with 12 bases separating them. This CDR3 is CASSLTLGTEAFF. CDR3 DNA sequence: TGTGCCAGCAGCCTCACTCTGGGGACTGAAGCTTTCTTT. Supplemented by reference TRBV7-9 and TRBJ1-1, the full variable domain reads DTGVSQNPRHKITKRGQNVTFRCDPISEHNRLYWYRQTLGQGPEFLTYFQNEAQLEKSRLLSDRFSAERPKGSFSTLEIQRTEQGDSAMYLCASSLTLGTEAFFGQGTRLTVV.

This clone is a singleton in its sample. V is TRBV2 and J is TRBJ1-2; 7 bases are shared with TRBD1. In germline, CDR1 is SNHLY, CDR2 FYNNEI. The CDR3 has 14 amino acids. With V trimmed by 1 base and J by 4 bases, 3 bases remained unmatched. The CDR3 sequence is CASSEGGQAYGYTF. The CDR3 region has the DNA TGTGCCAGCAGTGAAGGAGGACAGGCCTATGGCTACACCTTC.

J is TRBJ2-5 and V is TRBV20-1; no clear D gene. This CDR3 has 11 residues. Looked up from germline, CDR1 is DFQATT and CDR2 is SNEGSKA (reference sequence). With 4 bases removed from V and 5 bases from J, the gap between germline ends came to 8 bases. For the CDR3, the DNA is TGCAGTGCTAACGTAAGGGAGACCCAGTACTTC. Its translation is CSANVRETQYF.

The V and J genes are TRBV23-1 and TRBJ1-2; D unresolved. TRBV23-1 qualifies as an ORF whose function is uncertain. V was trimmed by 3 bases and J by 4 bases, leaving 15 bases between them. This CDR3 has 15 residues. The DNA of the CDR3 is TGCGCCAGCAGTCATCTCGTACGACACATCTATGGCTACACCTTC. Its protein is CASSHLVRHIYGYTF.

The chain is built from TRBV5-1 and TRBJ2-5; TRBD2 is a possible D gene (5 bases). The CDR3 extends over 13 amino acids. Trimming removed 4 bases from V and 2 bases from J, with 9 bases in between. Germline CDR1 SGHRS, CDR2 YFSETQ. The CDR3 DNA is TGCGCCAGCAGCGGGCCGGGACAAGAGACCCAGTACTTC. Translated, it gives CASSGPGQETQYF.

The J gene is TRBJ2-1, the V gene TRBV5-4, with 9 bases fitting TRBD2. The CDR3 loop spans 16 amino acids. From germline, CDR1 is SGHNT and CDR2 YYREEE (reference sequence). The V segment lost 0 bases and the J segment 14 bases; nucleotides outside the gene matches: 15. The CDR3 loop is CASSLGGVAGELGEFF. The CDR3 DNA reads as TGTGCCAGCAGCTTGGGAGGCGTAGCGGGAGAATTGGGTGAGTTCTTC.

V gene TRBV27 combines with J gene TRBJ2-5, with unresolved D. The CDR3 loop spans 14 amino acids. CDR1 is MNHEY, CDR2 SMNVEV, per germline (reference sequence). V lost 5 bases, J lost 1 base, and 11 bases lay in between. CDR3 residues: CASSQQWTQETQYF. Here the CDR3 DNA reads TGTGCCAGCAGTCAACAGTGGACCCAAGAGACCCAGTACTTC.

The chain is built from TRBV10-3 and TRBJ2-2; D might be TRBD2 (6 bases). Trimming left V 0 bases short and J 3 bases short, with 14 bases between. CDR3 length: 17 residues. In germline, CDR1 is ENHRY, CDR2 SYGVKD. The CDR3 spells CAISESYGGADTGELFF. DNA for the CDR3: TGTGCCATCAGTGAGTCGTATGGCGGGGCTGACACCGGGGAGCTGTTTTTT.

J is TRBJ1-1 and V is TRBV19; D perhaps matches TRBD1 (6 bases). Trimming cost V 6 bases and J 4 bases, with 24 bases left between them. Per the germline V gene, CDR1 is LNHDA and CDR2 is SQIVND (reference sequence). The CDR3 spans 17 residues. In DNA, the CDR3 is TGTGCCAGTAGGGAACGGGGGTCAGGGCGACAGGCCACTGAAGCTTTCTTT. This codes for CASRERGSGRQATEAFF.

CDR3 amino acids: CASSIRTSGSRFINNEQFF. The CDR3, as DNA: TGTGCCAGTAGTATTCGGACTAGCGGGAGCAGGTTCATTAACAATGAGCAGTTCTTC. This rearrangement joins TRBV19 to TRBJ2-1; 13 bases map to TRBD2. V shed 3 bases, J shed 5 bases, and the junction held 13 bases outside the gene matches. CDR1 is LNHDA, CDR2 SQIVND, per germline (reference sequence). There are 19 residues in the CDR3.

V is TRBV6-1 and J is TRBJ2-7; D might be TRBD1 or TRBD2, each matching 5 bases. Trimming left V 6 bases short and J 6 bases short, with 15 bases between. The germline V gene has CDR1 MNHNS and CDR2 SASEGT. The CDR3 covers 13 residues. CDR3 region: CASRGPGMGEQYF. The DNA of the CDR3 is TGTGCCAGCAGGGGACCTGGTATGGGCGAGCAGTACTTC.